The text below deals with one T cell receptor beta chain. Sequencing was performed with immunoSEQ multiplex PCR; in TCRdb, only in-frame clones are kept and a portion is missing. The profile shows 60,000 to 65,000 clones, roughly 92% of them singletons. The data derive from a study of T cell changes during pregnancy in multiple sclerosis. V gave up 0 bases and J gave up 5 bases, with 16 bases separating them. Germline V lookup: CDR1 LGHNA, CDR2 YNFKEQ. The CDR3 has 16 residues. The starting material was peripheral blood, obtained in the second trimester of pregnancy. The chain carries TRBV4-2 and TRBJ2-5; tentative D call: TRBD2 (5 bases). The clonotype was recovered from a female donor with multiple sclerosis, enrolled in a pregnancy study. This chain's CDR3 is CASSQESIREWETQYF. Here the CDR3 DNA reads TGTGCCAGCAGCCAAGAAAGCATTAGGGAGTGGGAGACCCAGTACTTC.